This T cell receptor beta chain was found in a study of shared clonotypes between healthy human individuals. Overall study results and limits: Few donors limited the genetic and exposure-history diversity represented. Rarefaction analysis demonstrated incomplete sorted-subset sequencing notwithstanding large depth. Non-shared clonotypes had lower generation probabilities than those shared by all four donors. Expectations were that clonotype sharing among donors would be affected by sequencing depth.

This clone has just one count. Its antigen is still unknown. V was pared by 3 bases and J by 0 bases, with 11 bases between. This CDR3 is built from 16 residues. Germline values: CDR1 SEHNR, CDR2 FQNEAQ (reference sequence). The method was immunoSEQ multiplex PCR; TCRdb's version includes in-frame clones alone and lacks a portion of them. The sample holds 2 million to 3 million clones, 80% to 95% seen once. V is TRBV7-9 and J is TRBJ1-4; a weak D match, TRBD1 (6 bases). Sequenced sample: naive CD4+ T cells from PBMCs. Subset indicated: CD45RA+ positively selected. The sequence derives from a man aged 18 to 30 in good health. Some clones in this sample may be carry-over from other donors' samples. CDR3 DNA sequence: TGTGCCAGCAGCTTGGACAGCCTAGCAACTAATGAAAAACTGTTTTTT. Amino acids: CASSLDSLATNEKLFF.